The 10 T cell receptor beta chains listed next were all sequenced from one sample in a study of cytomegalovirus exposure and HLA in healthy donors. This PCR relied on a set of 60 Vbeta primers and 13 Jbeta primers. Clones were read by immunoSEQ multiplex PCR, and TCRdb kept only the in-frame ones, dropping some. The table lists 150,000 to 200,000 clones, 80% to 90% of them singletons. The sequenced sample was PBMCs. These receptors all come from a woman aged 18-35 years in good health and CMV-seronegative.

This clone came up once. The rearrangement joins TRBV5-1 to TRBJ2-5; 7 bases fit TRBD2. The V and J ends lost 2 bases and 2 bases, in that order; junction bases with no gene match: 3. Germline assignment: CDR1 SGHRS and CDR2 YFSETQ. The CDR3 runs to 14 residues. The CDR3 DNA is TGCGCCAGCAGCTTCGGGGGGTGGCAAGAGACCCAGTACTTC. Protein: CASSFGGWQETQYF.

The chain uses TRBV28 and TRBJ2-1; 8 bases are shared with TRBD2. Per the germline V gene, CDR1 is MDHEN and CDR2 is SYDVKM. CDR3 length equals 16 residues. V was pared by 6 bases and J by 2 bases, with 9 bases of the junction left unmatched. In DNA, the CDR3 is TGTGCCAGCAGCTCACCCAGCGGGGGTACCTACAATGAGCAGTTCTTC. Its translation: CASSSPSGGTYNEQFF. The variable domain in full, completed from reference TRBV28 and TRBJ2-1, reads DVKVTQSSRYLVKRTGEKVFLECVQDMDHENMFWYRQDPGLGLRLIYFSYDVKMKEKGDIPEGYSVSREKKERFSLILESASTNQTSMYLCASSSPSGGTYNEQFFGPGTRLTVL.

Worth noting for this clone: Other nucleotide sequences from this sample produce the same CDR3. This chain links TRBV6-5 with TRBJ1-1, with 7 bases identical to TRBD1. V dropped 0 bases and J dropped 2; count of bases not matched to a gene: 3. CDR3 size: 15 residues. Germline-derived CDR1 and CDR2 are MNHEY and SVGAGI. The CDR3 reads CASSYSAGGNTEAFF. Written as DNA, the CDR3 is TGTGCCAGCAGTTACTCAGCAGGGGGAAACACTGAAGCTTTCTTT.

The rearrangement joins TRBV28 to TRBJ1-5; no firm D call. This CDR3 contains 14 residues. V was shortened by 7 bases and J by 1 base, with 11 bases between the two germline ends. CDR1 and CDR2 (germline): MDHEN, SYDVKM. The CDR3 nucleotides read TGTGCCAGCACCTCTAACCCCAGCAATCAGCCCCAGCATTTT. Translating gives CASTSNPSNQPQHF.

The V gene is TRBV19, the J gene TRBJ2-1; 11 bases are a match to TRBD2. Germline-derived CDR1 and CDR2 are LNHDA and SQIVND (reference sequence). The CDR3 covers 17 residues. With 6 bases clipped from V and 0 bases from J, the junction kept 7 bases outside the gene matches. The CDR3 sequence: CASSPGLADPSYNEQFF. The CDR3 region has the DNA TGTGCCAGTAGCCCGGGACTAGCGGATCCCTCCTACAATGAGCAGTTCTTC.

J is TRBJ2-7 and V is TRBV7-8; D is possibly TRBD1 (5 bases). Germline values: CDR1 SGHVS, CDR2 FQNEAQ. Trimming stripped 1 base from V and 7 bases from J, with 17 bases between. The CDR3 spans 15 residues. The CDR3 sequence: CASSLVAGWLGEQYF. DNA for the CDR3: TGTGCCAGCAGCTTAGTGGCAGGGTGGTTGGGTGAGCAGTACTTC. Full variable domain (remainder filled in from reference TRBV7-8 and TRBJ2-7): GAGVSQSPRYKVAKRGQDVALRCDPISGHVSLFWYQQALGQGPEFLTYFQNEAQLDKSGLPSDRFFAERPEGSVSTLKIQRTQQEDSAVYLCASSLVAGWLGEQYFGPGTRLTVT.

The rearrangement joins TRBV7-9 to TRBJ1-2, with 8 nucleotides matching TRBD1. Germline values: CDR1 SEHNR, CDR2 FQNEAQ (reference sequence). The CDR3 sequence is 14 residues long. Unmatched junction bases numbered 6, after V lost 2 bases and J lost 7 bases. The CDR3 loop reads CASSLKSGGSGYTF. CDR3 DNA: TGTGCCAGCAGCTTAAAATCAGGGGGCTCTGGCTACACCTTC. The full variable domain, completed using reference TRBV7-9 and TRBJ1-2, is DTGVSQNPRHKITKRGQNVTFRCDPISEHNRLYWYRQTLGQGPEFLTYFQNEAQLEKSRLLSDRFSAERPKGSFSTLEIQRTEQGDSAMYLCASSLKSGGSGYTFGSGTRLTVV.

J is TRBJ1-3 and V is TRBV4-2; 7 nucleotides line up with TRBD1. The CDR3 extends over 12 amino acids. The V segment lost 10 bases and the J segment 5 bases; nucleotides outside the gene matches: 5. Germline V CDR1 and CDR2: LGHNA, YNFKEQ. The CDR3 loop is CATSGGRNTIYF. The DNA of the CDR3 is TGTGCCACCTCAGGGGGGCGAAACACCATATATTTT.

The chain joins TRBV10-3 to TRBJ1-1; no definite D call. V lost 3 bases and J 6 bases, leaving 14 bases between the germline ends. Germline V gives CDR1 ENHRY, CDR2 SYGVKD. CDR3 size: 14 residues. The chain's CDR3 is CAISDPPGLPEAFF. The CDR3 bases are TGTGCCATCAGTGACCCTCCAGGTCTCCCTGAAGCTTTCTTT.

The rearrangement uses TRBV30 and TRBJ2-7; D may be TRBD2 (6 bases). Trimming took off 3 bases at V and 0 bases at J, with 15 bases between the two ends. The CDR3 totals 15 residues. Germline V lookup: CDR1 GTSNPN, CDR2 SVGIG (reference sequence). CDR3 sequence reads: CAWRPRETSSYEQYF. The CDR3, as DNA: TGTGCCTGGAGACCCCGGGAGACTAGCTCCTACGAGCAGTACTTC.